This T cell receptor (beta chain) was observed in a study of blood T cells in healthy people across ages. CDR1 is LGHDT and CDR2 is YNNKEL in the germline V gene (reference sequence). V was clipped by 4 bases and J by 6 bases, with 12 bases between them. The CDR3 length is 13 residues. PCR was performed a second time for about 6 to 12 cycles using a sample-barcoded 5' primer and a J-beta primer mix. Each CDR3 protein is one row after TCRdb ran MiXCR on the 5' RACE reads. Of about 930,000 distinct CDR3 sequences in the sample, around 29% were seen once. In addition, the sample was reused for a study of T cells of mothers and their children. That publication notes: Per mother, over 8 million TCR beta CDR3 reads were obtained; per child, approximately 3 million.

The TCR sequence derives from a woman aged 40 to 55 in good health. Sequencing input: blood. The chain has TRBV3-1 and TRBJ1-1; unclear D gene. CDR3 loop: CASSPNRRSEAFF. The CDR3 DNA reads TGTGCCAGCAGCCCCAACCGTAGGTCTGAAGCTTTCTTT.